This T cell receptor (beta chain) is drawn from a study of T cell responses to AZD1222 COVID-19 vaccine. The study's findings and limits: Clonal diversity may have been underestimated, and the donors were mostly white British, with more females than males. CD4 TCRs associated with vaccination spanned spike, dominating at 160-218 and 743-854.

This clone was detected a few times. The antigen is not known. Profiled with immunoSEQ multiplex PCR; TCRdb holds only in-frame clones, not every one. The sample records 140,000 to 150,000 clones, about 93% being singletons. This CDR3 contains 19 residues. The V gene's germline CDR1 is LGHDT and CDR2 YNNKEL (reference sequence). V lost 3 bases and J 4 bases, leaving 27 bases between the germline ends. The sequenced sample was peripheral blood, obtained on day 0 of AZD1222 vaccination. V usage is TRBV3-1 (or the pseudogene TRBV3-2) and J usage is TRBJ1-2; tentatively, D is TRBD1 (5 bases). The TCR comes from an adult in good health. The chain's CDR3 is CASSHPEGHPSPKSYGYTF. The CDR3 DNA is TGTGCCAGCAGCCACCCCGAGGGGCATCCGAGTCCGAAATCCTATGGCTACACCTTC.